The text below deals with one T cell receptor beta chain. These data originate in a study of blood T cell repertoires in COVID-19. Study in general: Sites across the United States, Italy and Spain contributed samples from acute and convalescent COVID-19.

The method was immunoSEQ multiplex PCR; TCRdb's version includes in-frame clones alone and lacks a portion of them. This sample yields a few hundred thousand clones, of which more than 70% are seen a single time; 8.5% to 12% belongs to the top ten. The CDR3 consists of 16 residues. Trimming stripped 2 bases from V and 0 bases from J, with 11 bases between. Germline loops: CDR1 MRHNA, CDR2 SNTAGT. The source of this sequence is a woman younger than 45 with COVID-19, enrolled during active disease. This rearrangement joins TRBV6-4 to TRBJ2-1, with D unclear. The material sequenced was peripheral blood. As DNA, the CDR3 is TGTGCCAGCAGTGACCGTACTCAAAACTCCTACAATGAGCAGTTCTTC. Translated: CASSDRTQNSYNEQFF.